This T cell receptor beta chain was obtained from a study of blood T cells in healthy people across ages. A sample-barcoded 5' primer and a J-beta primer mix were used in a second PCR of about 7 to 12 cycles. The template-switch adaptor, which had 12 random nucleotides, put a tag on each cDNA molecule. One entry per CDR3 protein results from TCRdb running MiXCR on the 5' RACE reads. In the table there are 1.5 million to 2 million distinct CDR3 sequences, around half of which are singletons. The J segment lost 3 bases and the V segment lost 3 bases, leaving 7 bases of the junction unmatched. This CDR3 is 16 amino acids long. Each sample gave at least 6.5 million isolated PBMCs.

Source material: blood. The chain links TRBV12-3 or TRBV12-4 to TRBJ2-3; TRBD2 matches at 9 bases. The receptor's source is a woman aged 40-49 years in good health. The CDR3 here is CASSFGGGGRTDTQYF. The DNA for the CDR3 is TGTGCCAGCAGTTTTGGCGGGGGGGGCAGGACAGATACGCAGTATTTT.